These 19 T cell receptor beta chains were all obtained from the same sample, sequenced in a study of blood T cells in healthy people across ages. The second PCR ran roughly 6 to 11 cycles with a sample-barcoded 5' primer and J-beta primers. TCRdb recomputed calls from the 5' RACE reads with MiXCR, one row per CDR3 protein. The sample shows fewer than 800,000 distinct CDR3 sequences, 32% of them seen only once. Sequencing was performed on blood. The receptors originated from a woman over 75 in good health.

The count of this clonotype is one. The V gene is TRBV20-1, the J gene TRBJ2-3; 8 bases map to TRBD2. Germline V gene data show CDR1 as DFQATT and CDR2 as SNEGSKA (reference sequence). CDR3 size: 18 residues. V gave up 0 bases and J gave up 1 base; unmatched junction bases: 12. CDR3 in DNA: TGCAGTGCTAGAGACCTAATCGGGAGGGCCCAAGGCACAGATACGCAGTATTTT. Translation: CSARDLIGRAQGTDTQYF.

The rearrangement uses TRBV11-2 and TRBJ1-6; possible D gene TRBD1, 5 bases. V dropped 4 bases and J dropped 10 bases, with 14 bases sitting between them. CDR3 length: 14 residues. Per the germline V gene, CDR1 is SGHAT and CDR2 is FQNNGV. In nucleotides, the CDR3 is TGTGCCAGCAGCTATCCGGGACGAGCCTCACCCCTCCACTTT. Its translation: CASSYPGRASPLHF.

This clonotype was seen many times. The V and J genes are TRBV20-1 and TRBJ1-1; 7 positions agree with TRBD1. V lost 0 bases and J lost 0; bases outside the gene matches: 4. CDR3 length equals 15 residues. Germline V gene sequence: CDR1 DFQATT, CDR2 SNEGSKA (reference sequence). CDR3 DNA: TGCAGTGCTAGAGATATGGGACAGATGAACACTGAAGCTTTCTTT. This encodes CSARDMGQMNTEAFF.

The chain employs TRBV6-5 and TRBJ1-5, with no clear D. This CDR3 spans 13 amino acids. CDR1 is MNHEY and CDR2 is SVGAGI in the germline V gene. Trimming removed 8 bases at V and 5 bases at J, with 13 bases between. The CDR3 DNA is TGTGCCAGCGGACTAGTTTCAGATCAGCCCCAGCATTTT. This sequence encodes CASGLVSDQPQHF.

V usage is TRBV15 and J usage is TRBJ2-7; D may be TRBD1 (6 bases). Looked up from germline, CDR1 is LNHNV and CDR2 is YYDKDF (reference sequence). The CDR3 contains 15 residues. The V gene lost 0 bases and the J gene lost 7 bases, with 16 bases spanning the gap. The DNA of the CDR3 is TGTGCCACCAGCAGAGATTTGGCAGGGGCTGGGGAGCAGTACTTC. As protein: CATSRDLAGAGEQYF.

Worth noting for this clonotype: This may stem from a read error, because a much larger clone lies one nucleotide away. This rearrangement joins TRBV7-3 to TRBJ2-5; 12 bases align to TRBD2. J lost 5 bases, V lost 5 bases, and 9 bases had no gene match. The germline CDR1 and CDR2 sequences are SGHTA and FQGTGA. The CDR3 spans 16 residues. CDR3 region: CASSQRWTSGKETQYF. The CDR3, as DNA: TGTGCCAGCAGCCAAAGATGGACTAGCGGGAAGGAGACCCAGTACTTC.

This clonotype was seen ten or more times. The chain uses TRBV7-9 and TRBJ1-1, with D perhaps matching TRBD1 (5 bases). CDR1 and CDR2 from the germline V gene are SEHNR and FQNEAQ (reference sequence). CDR3 length equals 16 residues. V lost 4 bases, J lost 0 bases, and 15 bases lay in between. The CDR3 region has the DNA TGTGCCAGCAGCTCGCGCGTCAGGGTAGTGAACACTGAAGCTTTCTTT. Translating gives CASSSRVRVVNTEAFF.

Worth noting for this clonotype: A read error is possible here, since a much larger clone lies one base away. This rearrangement joins TRBV20-1 to TRBJ2-5; D possibly matches TRBD1 or TRBD2 (5 bases each). Matching the DNA end better, TRBJ2-1 makes the J call doubtful. CDR3 length equals 15 residues. The germline CDR1 and CDR2 sequences are DFQATT and SNEGSKA (reference sequence). The CDR3 DNA is TGCAGTGCTAGAGATTACGCGAGGGGAGCGGAGACCCAGTTCTTC. It is translated as CSARDYARGAETQFF.

The sample holds many counts of this clonotype. The chain has TRBV9 and TRBJ2-5; D is possibly TRBD2 (5 bases). From germline, CDR1 is SGDLS and CDR2 YYNGEE. The germline V and J ends were trimmed by 4 bases and 2 bases, with 15 bases remaining between them. This CDR3 has 15 amino acids. CDR3 in amino acids: CASSPQRTVQETQYF. CDR3 coding DNA: TGTGCCAGCAGCCCCCAGAGGACTGTTCAAGAGACCCAGTACTTC.

This clonotype was observed many times. The V gene is TRBV20-1, the J gene TRBJ2-1, with D perhaps TRBD2 (6 bases). The germline V gene encodes CDR1 DFQATT and CDR2 SNEGSKA (reference sequence). The V end lost 5 bases, the J end lost 8 bases, and 16 bases lay between the germline ends. The CDR3 covers 13 residues. CDR3: CSAPVRGRYEQFF. The CDR3 DNA is TGCAGTGCTCCAGTCCGGGGGAGGTATGAGCAGTTCTTC.

The chain couples TRBV3-1 to TRBJ2-7, with unresolved D. V was pared by 4 bases and J by 5 bases, with 21 bases between. CDR3 size: 16 residues. Germline V gives CDR1 LGHDT, CDR2 YNNKEL (reference sequence). CDR3 amino acids: CASSPKSGPPDHEQYF. The CDR3 DNA follows: TGTGCCAGCAGCCCAAAGTCCGGGCCCCCGGACCACGAGCAGTACTTC.

The chain couples TRBV30 to TRBJ2-7; D gene unclear. CDR1 GTSNPN and CDR2 SVGIG come from the germline V gene (reference sequence). V shed 0 bases and J shed 1 base, with 13 bases lying between them. This CDR3 has 15 residues. CDR3 sequence reads: CAWSVLPAPSYEQYF. The CDR3, as DNA: TGTGCCTGGAGTGTACTCCCCGCTCCGTCCTACGAGCAGTACTTC. The full variable domain, its missing parts supplied by reference TRBV30 and TRBJ2-7, is SQTIHQWPATLVQPVGSPLSLECTVEGTSNPNLYWYRQAAGRGLQLLFYSVGIGQISSEVPQNLSASRPQDRQFILSSKKLLLSDSGFYLCAWSVLPAPSYEQYFGPGTRLTVT.

This clonotype was counted many times. This rearrangement joins TRBV6-6 to TRBJ2-3; 9 bases are shared with TRBD2. V dropped 5 bases and J dropped 4; count of bases not matched to a gene: 4. CDR1 and CDR2 from the germline V gene are MNHNY and SVGAGI (reference sequence). The CDR3 is made up of 14 amino acids. CDR3 sequence reads: CASSVRGGSDTQYF. For the CDR3, the DNA is TGTGCCAGCAGTGTGCGGGGGGGCTCAGATACGCAGTATTTT.

This clonotype was detected many times. The J gene is TRBJ2-1, the V gene TRBV7-2; D possibly corresponds to TRBD1 (6 bases). This CDR3 has 13 residues. Looked up from germline, CDR1 is SGHTA and CDR2 is FQGNSA. Trimming removed 0 bases from V and 10 bases from J, with 10 bases in between. CDR3 bases: TGTGCCAGCAGCTTAGCGAGACAGGAAGAGCAGTTCTTC. This encodes CASSLARQEEQFF.

This clonotype appeared many times. V usage is TRBV7-2 and J usage is TRBJ2-1; the D gene is possibly TRBD2 (5 bases). The CDR3 is made up of 14 amino acids. V lost 1 base and J lost 10, with 14 bases in between. Germline CDR1 SGHTA, CDR2 FQGNSA. Here the CDR3 DNA reads TGTGCCAGCAGCTTAGTAAGGACTCCCAAGGAGCAGTTCTTC. It encodes CASSLVRTPKEQFF.

The rearrangement joins TRBV12-3 or TRBV12-4 to TRBJ2-7; D unclear. Trimming shortened V by 4 bases and J by 0 bases, and 10 bases separated the two germline ends. The CDR3 has 14 residues. CDR3 in DNA: TGTGCCAGCAGTTCGGACGGTTACTCCTACGAGCAGTACTTC. As protein: CASSSDGYSYEQYF.

Details on this clonotype: One base away lies a much larger clone, so this may be a sequencing read error. CDR3 region: CASSFPFGATETQYF. Here the CDR3 DNA reads TGTGCCAGCAGTTTCCCCTTCGGGGCTACAGAGACCCAGTACTTC. V and J are TRBV27 and TRBJ2-5; tentatively, D is TRBD1 or TRBD2 (5 bases each). Germline assignment: CDR1 MNHEY and CDR2 SMNVEV (reference sequence). Trimming removed 3 bases at V and 4 bases at J, with 15 bases between. The CDR3 extends over 15 amino acids.

This clonotype was seen many times. The gene calls are TRBV29-1 and TRBJ1-2, with 11 positions matching TRBD1. The CDR3 has 15 amino acids. Germline trimming cut 7 bases from V and 4 bases from J; bases unmatched to any gene: 11. Germline V gives CDR1 SQVTM, CDR2 ANQGSEA. The CDR3 region has the DNA TGCAGCGCTCGGGACAGGGGGGTGTTGGGCTATGGCTACACCTTC. Protein sequence: CSARDRGVLGYGYTF.

This clonotype was seen at least ten times. The CDR3 DNA reads TGTGCCAGCAGTCCGGACAGGTACAATGAGCAGTTCTTC. Translation: CASSPDRYNEQFF. The chain employs TRBV2 and TRBJ2-1; 7 nucleotides match TRBD1. This CDR3 comprises 13 residues. CDR1 and CDR2 (germline): SNHLY, FYNNEI. Trimming took 5 bases from V and 4 from J; bases not matched to a gene: 2.